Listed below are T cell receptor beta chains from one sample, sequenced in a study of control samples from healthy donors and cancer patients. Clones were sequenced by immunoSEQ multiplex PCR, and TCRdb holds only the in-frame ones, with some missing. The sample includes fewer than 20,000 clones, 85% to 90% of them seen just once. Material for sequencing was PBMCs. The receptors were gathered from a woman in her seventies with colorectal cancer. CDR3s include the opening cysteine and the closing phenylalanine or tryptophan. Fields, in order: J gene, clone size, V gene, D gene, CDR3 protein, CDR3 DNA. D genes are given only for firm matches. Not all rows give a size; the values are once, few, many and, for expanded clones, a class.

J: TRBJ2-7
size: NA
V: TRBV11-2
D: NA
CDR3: CASSPQRREQYF
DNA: TGTGCCAGCAGCCCCCAGCGGCGAGAGCAGTACTTC

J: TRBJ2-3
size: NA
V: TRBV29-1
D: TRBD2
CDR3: CSPGGIAGGRDTQYF
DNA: TGCAGCCCCGGAGGGATAGCGGGAGGAAGGGATACGCAGTATTTT

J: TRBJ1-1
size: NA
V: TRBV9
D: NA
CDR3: CASSVLPGTRGLRNVAFF
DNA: TGTGCCAGCAGCGTGCTCCCTGGGACCAGGGGTTTGAGGAACGTAGCTTTCTTT

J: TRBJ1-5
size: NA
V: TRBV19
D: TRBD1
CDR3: CASSIPWTGGDNQPQHF
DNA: TGTGCCAGTAGTATCCCCTGGACAGGGGGGGACAATCAGCCCCAGCATTTT

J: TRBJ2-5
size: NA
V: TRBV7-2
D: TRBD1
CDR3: CASSRQGETQYF
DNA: TGTGCCAGCAGCCGACAGGGAGAGACCCAGTACTTC

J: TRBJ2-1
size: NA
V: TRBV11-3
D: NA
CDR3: CASSLETGGFYNEQFF
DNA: TGTGCCAGCAGCTTAGAGACCGGGGGATTCTACAATGAGCAGTTCTTC

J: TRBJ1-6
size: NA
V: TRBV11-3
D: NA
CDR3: CASSFDSGNNSPLHF
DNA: TGTGCCAGCAGCTTCGACAGCGGGAATAATTCACCCCTCCACTTT

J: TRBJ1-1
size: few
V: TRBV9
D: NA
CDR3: CASSVGGESTEAFF
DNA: TGTGCCAGCAGCGTAGGGGGGGAGAGCACTGAAGCTTTCTTT

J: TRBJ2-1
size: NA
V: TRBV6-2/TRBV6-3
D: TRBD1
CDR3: CASRPGQGTGPYNEQFF
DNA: TGTGCCAGCAGGCCTGGACAGGGGACCGGTCCCTACAATGAGCAGTTCTTC

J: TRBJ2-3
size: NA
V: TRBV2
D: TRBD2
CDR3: CASRGTSVWDTQYF
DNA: TGTGCCAGCAGAGGGACTAGCGTGTGGGATACGCAGTATTTT

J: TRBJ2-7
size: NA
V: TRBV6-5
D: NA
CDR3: CASTASYEQYF
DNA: TGTGCCAGCACGGCCTCCTACGAGCAGTACTTC

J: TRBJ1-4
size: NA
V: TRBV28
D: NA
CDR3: CASREQGEREKLFF
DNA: TGTGCCAGCAGGGAACAGGGTGAAAGGGAAAAACTGTTTTTT

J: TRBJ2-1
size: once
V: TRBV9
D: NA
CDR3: CASSVEMGRTQYNEQFF
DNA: TGTGCCAGCAGCGTAGAAATGGGGAGGACTCAGTACAATGAGCAGTTCTTC

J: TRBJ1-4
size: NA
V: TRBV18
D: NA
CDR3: CASSPQFNEKLFF
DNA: TGTGCCAGCTCACCACAGTTTAATGAAAAACTGTTTTTT

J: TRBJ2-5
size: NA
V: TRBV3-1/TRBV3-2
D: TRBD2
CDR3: CASSLLAGGGETQYF
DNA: TGTGCCAGCAGTCTCCTAGCGGGGGGCGGGGAGACCCAGTACTTC

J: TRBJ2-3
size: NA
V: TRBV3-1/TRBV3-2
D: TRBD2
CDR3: CASSLPGTTTDTQYF
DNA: TGTGCCAGCAGCCTCCCCGGGACTACTACAGATACGCAGTATTTT

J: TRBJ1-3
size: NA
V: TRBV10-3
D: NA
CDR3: CAISRTDGNTIYF
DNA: TGTGCCATCAGTCGGACGGACGGAAACACCATATATTTT

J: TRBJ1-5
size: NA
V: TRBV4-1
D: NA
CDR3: CASSQGGGLSNQPQHF
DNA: TGCGCCAGCAGCCAAGGGGGGGGACTTAGCAATCAGCCCCAGCATTTT

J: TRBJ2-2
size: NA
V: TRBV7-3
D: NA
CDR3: CASSLGGGTGELFF
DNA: TGTGCCAGCAGCTTGGGGGGCGGGACCGGGGAGCTGTTTTTT

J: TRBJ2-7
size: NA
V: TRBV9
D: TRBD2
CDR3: CASSPTPGGTYEQYF
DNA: TGTGCCAGCAGCCCTACACCGGGGGGGACCTACGAGCAGTACTTC

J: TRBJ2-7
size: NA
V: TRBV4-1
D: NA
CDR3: CASSQVNLVSYDEQYF
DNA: TGCGCCAGCAGCCAAGTAAACCTAGTCTCTTATGACGAGCAGTACTTC

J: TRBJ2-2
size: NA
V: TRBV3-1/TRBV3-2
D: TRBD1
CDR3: CASSQRVATGVGELFF
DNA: TGTGCCAGCAGCCAAAGGGTAGCGACAGGGGTCGGGGAGCTGTTTTTT

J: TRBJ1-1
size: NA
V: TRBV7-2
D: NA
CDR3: CASAGGLPWAFF
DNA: TGTGCCAGCGCCGGCGGACTGCCCTGGGCTTTCTTT

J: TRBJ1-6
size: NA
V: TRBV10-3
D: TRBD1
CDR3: CASWTGGNSPLHF
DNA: TGTGCCTCCTGGACAGGGGGTAATTCACCCCTCCACTTT

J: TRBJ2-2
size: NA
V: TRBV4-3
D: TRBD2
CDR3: CASSQATSGGAGTGELFF
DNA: TGCGCCAGCAGCCAGGCGACTAGCGGGGGGGCGGGCACCGGGGAGCTGTTTTTT

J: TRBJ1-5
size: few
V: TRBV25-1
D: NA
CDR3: CASSADETTHQPQHF
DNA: TGTGCCAGCAGTGCAGACGAGACAACTCATCAGCCCCAGCATTTT

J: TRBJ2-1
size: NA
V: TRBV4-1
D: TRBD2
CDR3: CASSPRDYQGNEQFF
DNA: TGCGCCAGCAGCCCCCGGGACTACCAGGGCAATGAGCAGTTCTTC

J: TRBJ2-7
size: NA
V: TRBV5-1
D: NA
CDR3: CASSWGYEQYF
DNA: TGCGCCAGCAGCTGGGGCTACGAGCAGTACTTC

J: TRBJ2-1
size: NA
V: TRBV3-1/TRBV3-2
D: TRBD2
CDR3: CASSQDGDYFSYNEQFF
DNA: TGTGCCAGCAGCCAAGATGGGGACTACTTCTCCTACAATGAGCAGTTCTTC

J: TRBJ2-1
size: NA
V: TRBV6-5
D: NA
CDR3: CASSITYNEQFF
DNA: TGTGCCAGCAGTATCACCTACAATGAGCAGTTCTTC

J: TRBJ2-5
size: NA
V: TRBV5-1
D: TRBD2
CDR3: CASSSGAGTQETQYF
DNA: TGCGCCAGCAGCTCGGGAGCGGGGACTCAAGAGACCCAGTACTTC

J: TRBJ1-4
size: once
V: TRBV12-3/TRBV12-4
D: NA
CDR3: CASSSLTQVKLFF
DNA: TGTGCCAGCAGTTCATTAACCCAAGTTAAACTGTTTTTT

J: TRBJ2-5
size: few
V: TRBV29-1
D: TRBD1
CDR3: CSVDRGTGETQYF
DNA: TGCAGCGTTGACAGGGGGACGGGAGAGACCCAGTACTTC

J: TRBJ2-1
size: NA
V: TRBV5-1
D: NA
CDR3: CASSLEGDPATEQFF
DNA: TGCGCCAGCAGCTTGGAGGGGGACCCCGCGACTGAGCAGTTCTTC

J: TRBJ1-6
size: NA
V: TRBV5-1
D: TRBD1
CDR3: CASSLEGQGAQSPLHF
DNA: TGCGCCAGCAGCTTGGAGGGACAGGGGGCCCAATCACCCCTCCACTTT

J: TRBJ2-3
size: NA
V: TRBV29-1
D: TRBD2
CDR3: CSARAGGPSDTQYF
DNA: TGCAGCGCCAGAGCGGGGGGGCCCTCCGATACGCAGTATTTT

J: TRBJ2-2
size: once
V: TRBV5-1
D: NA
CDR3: CASSLGGLLMGAGELFF
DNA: TGCGCCAGCAGCTTGGGGGGACTCTTAATGGGAGCCGGGGAGCTGTTTTTT

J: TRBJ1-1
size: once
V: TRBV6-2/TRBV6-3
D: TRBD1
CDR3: CASSRTGWTEAFF
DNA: TGTGCCAGCAGCCGGACAGGGTGGACTGAAGCTTTCTTT

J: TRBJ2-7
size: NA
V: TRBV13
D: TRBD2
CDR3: CASSPKLGRGGYEQYF
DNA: TGTGCCAGCAGCCCCAAACTTGGTCGGGGGGGGTACGAGCAGTACTTC

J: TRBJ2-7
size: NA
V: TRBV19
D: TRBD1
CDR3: CASSTRSTGGSEQYF
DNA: TGTGCCAGTAGTACAAGGAGCACAGGGGGGTCGGAGCAGTACTTC

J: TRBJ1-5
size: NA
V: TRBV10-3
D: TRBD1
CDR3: CASQGQRANQPQHF
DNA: TGTGCCTCACAGGGACAGCGCGCCAATCAGCCCCAGCATTTT

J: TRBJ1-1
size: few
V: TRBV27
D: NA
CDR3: CASSLSWGGEAFF
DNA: TGTGCCAGCAGTTTATCTTGGGGGGGTGAAGCTTTCTTT

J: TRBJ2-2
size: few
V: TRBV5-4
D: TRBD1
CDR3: CASSIPNRGRDGELFF
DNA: TGTGCCAGCAGCATACCAAACAGGGGTCGGGACGGGGAGCTGTTTTTT

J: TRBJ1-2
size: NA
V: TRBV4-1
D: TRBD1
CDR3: CASTSPGTGDLSRGYTF
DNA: TGCGCCAGCACCTCACCCGGGACAGGGGATCTAAGTCGGGGCTACACCTTC

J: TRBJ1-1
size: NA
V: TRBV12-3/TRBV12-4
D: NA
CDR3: CASSLGAGAFF
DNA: TGTGCCAGCAGTTTGGGAGCGGGAGCTTTCTTT

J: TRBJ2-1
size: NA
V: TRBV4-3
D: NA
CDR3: CASSQVSYGQFF
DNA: TGCGCCAGCAGCCAAGTTTCCTATGGGCAGTTCTTC

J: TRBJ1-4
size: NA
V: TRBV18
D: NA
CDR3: CASSPPGLINEKLFF
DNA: TGTGCCAGCTCACCACCGGGACTGATTAATGAAAAACTGTTTTTT

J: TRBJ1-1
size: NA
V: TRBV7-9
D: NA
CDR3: CASRQGGVNTEAFF
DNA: TGTGCCAGCAGACAAGGGGGAGTGAACACTGAAGCTTTCTTT

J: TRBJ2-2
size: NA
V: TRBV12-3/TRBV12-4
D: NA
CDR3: CASSRSPGELFF
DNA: TGTGCCAGCAGCAGATCGCCTGGGGAGCTGTTTTTT

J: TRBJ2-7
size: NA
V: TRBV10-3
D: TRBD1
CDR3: CAIRTGPEQYF
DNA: TGTGCCATCAGGACAGGGCCCGAGCAGTACTTC

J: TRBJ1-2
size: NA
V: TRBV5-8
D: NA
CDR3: CASSTPQEWNYGYTF
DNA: TGTGCCAGCAGCACCCCACAGGAGTGGAACTATGGCTACACCTTC

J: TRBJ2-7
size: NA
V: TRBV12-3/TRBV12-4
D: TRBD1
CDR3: CASSLDRDEQYF
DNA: TGTGCCAGCAGCCTGGACAGGGACGAGCAGTACTTC

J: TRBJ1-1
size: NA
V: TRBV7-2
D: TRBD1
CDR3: CASSLRKGTVEAFF
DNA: TGTGCCAGCAGCTTACGTAAGGGGACAGTTGAAGCTTTCTTT

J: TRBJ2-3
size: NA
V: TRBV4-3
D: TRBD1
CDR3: CASSQEDRGTDTQYF
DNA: TGCGCCAGCAGCCAAGAAGACAGGGGCACAGATACGCAGTATTTT

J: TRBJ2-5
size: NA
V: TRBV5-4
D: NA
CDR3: CASSVATGTQYF
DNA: TGTGCCAGCAGCGTGGCTACTGGGACCCAGTACTTC

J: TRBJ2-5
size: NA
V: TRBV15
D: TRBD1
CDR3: CATSRPTGATQETQYF
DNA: TGTGCCACCAGCAGGCCGACAGGGGCCACACAAGAGACCCAGTACTTC

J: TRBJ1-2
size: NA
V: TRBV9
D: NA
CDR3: CASSAVVGILNYGYTF
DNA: TGTGCCAGCAGCGCCGTGGTGGGCATACTTAACTATGGCTACACCTTC